The table lists the clone carrying this TCR beta chain with a few counts. The target antigen is unknown. The CDR3 loop spans 16 amino acids. From germline, CDR1 is SGHTA and CDR2 FQGNSA. This sample stems from a study of blood T cells in healthy people across ages. Points from the study as a whole: Estimates based on one million T cells were treated as lower bounds.

A sample-barcoded 5' primer and a J-beta primer mix were used in a second PCR of roughly 6 to 11 cycles. TCRdb ran MiXCR on the 5' RACE reads and lists one entry per CDR3 protein. The table lists 450,000 to 700,000 distinct CDR3 sequences, approximately 30% of them singletons, with approximately 17% in the top ten. This chain links TRBV7-2 with TRBJ2-1; D perhaps matches TRBD2 (6 bases). TRBJ2-7 explains the end of the DNA better; the J call may be wrong. This receptor was obtained from a woman between 65 and 79 years old in good health. Sequences were obtained from blood. DNA for the CDR3: TGTGCCAGCAGCTTAGTGGCGGGGATTCGGTCCTACGAGCAGTACTTC. This encodes CASSLVAGIRSYEQYF.